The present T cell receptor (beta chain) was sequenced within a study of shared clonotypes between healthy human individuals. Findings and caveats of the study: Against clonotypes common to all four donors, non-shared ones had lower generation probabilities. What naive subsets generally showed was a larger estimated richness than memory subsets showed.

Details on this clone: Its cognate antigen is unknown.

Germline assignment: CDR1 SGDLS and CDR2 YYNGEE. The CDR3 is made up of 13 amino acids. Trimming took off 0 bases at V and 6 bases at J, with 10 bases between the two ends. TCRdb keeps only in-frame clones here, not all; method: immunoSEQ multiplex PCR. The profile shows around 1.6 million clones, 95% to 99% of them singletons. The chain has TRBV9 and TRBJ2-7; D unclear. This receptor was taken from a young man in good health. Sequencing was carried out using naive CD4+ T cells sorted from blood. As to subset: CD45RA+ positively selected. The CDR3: CASSVAVIGEQYF. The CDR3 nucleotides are TGTGCCAGCAGCGTAGCAGTCATCGGCGAGCAGTACTTC.